The 20 T cell receptor beta chains given below trace back to one sample, sequenced in a study of cytomegalovirus exposure and HLA in healthy donors. The PCR was carried out with 60 Vbeta primers and 13 Jbeta primers. The data were produced by immunoSEQ multiplex PCR, yet TCRdb's version contains in-frame clones alone and is incomplete. The profile shows 150,000 to 200,000 clones, about four fifths of them singletons. Material: PBMCs. Receptor source: a woman in her forties or fifties in good health and CMV-seronegative.

V gene TRBV28 combines with J gene TRBJ1-4; 9 nucleotides line up with TRBD1. After removal of 4 bases from V and 5 bases from J, the junction contained 5 bases not matched to a gene. The CDR3 is 15 amino acids. Germline values: CDR1 MDHEN, CDR2 SYDVKM. CDR3 sequence reads: CASSSAGTGNEKLFF. CDR3 DNA sequence: TGTGCCAGCAGTTCCGCCGGGACAGGGAATGAAAAACTGTTTTTT.

The chain has TRBV5-1 and TRBJ2-3; TRBD1 matches 10 bases. The CDR3 is 17 amino acids. CDR1 is SGHRS, CDR2 YFSETQ, per germline. V shed 4 bases, J shed 1 base, and the junction held 9 bases outside the gene matches. CDR3 coding DNA: TGCGCCAGCAGCCTGCTCGCGACAGGGGGCGGCACAGATACGCAGTATTTT. Protein: CASSLLATGGGTDTQYF. The full variable domain, completed using reference TRBV5-1 and TRBJ2-3, is KAGVTQTPRYLIKTRGQQVTLSCSPISGHRSVSWYQQTPGQGLQFLFEYFSETQRNKGNFPGRFSGRQFSNSRSEMNVSTLELGDSALYLCASSLLATGGGTDTQYFGPGTRLTVL.

This clone was recorded a few times. This chain links TRBV7-2 with TRBJ1-5; D is uncertain. This CDR3 comprises 13 residues. Trimming cost V 0 bases and J 7 bases, with 7 bases left between them. Germline-derived CDR1 and CDR2 are SGHTA and FQGNSA. The CDR3 bases are TGTGCCAGCAGCTTAGCGAGGAGCCAGCCCCAGCATTTT. This codes for CASSLARSQPQHF.

This chain uses TRBV5-4 with TRBJ2-6; D is uncertain. Trimming took 3 bases from V and 0 from J, leaving 7 bases between them. In germline, CDR1 is SGHNT, CDR2 YYREEE (reference sequence). This CDR3 is 15 amino acids long. The CDR3 loop reads CASSSSLSGANVLTF. The CDR3 DNA sequence: TGTGCCAGCAGCTCGTCACTCTCTGGGGCCAACGTCCTGACTTTC.

The chain uses TRBV14 and TRBJ2-5; no reliable D call. The tail of the sequence fits TRBJ2-7 better, so the J call may be wrong. This CDR3 has 14 amino acids. The V gene's germline CDR1 is SGHDN and CDR2 FVKESK. The CDR3 nucleotides read TGTGCCAGCAGCCAAGTGGCGTCTCACTACGAGCAGTACTTC. Its protein is CASSQVASHYEQYF.

This clone has only a few counts. The chain carries TRBV4-3 and TRBJ2-1, with a tentative D call TRBD2 (5 bases). Trimming left V 0 bases short and J 0 bases short, with 9 bases between. Germline V gene sequence: CDR1 LGHNA, CDR2 YSLEER. There are 16 residues in the CDR3. As DNA, the CDR3 is TGCGCCAGCAGCCAAGATCGGACTCCCTCCTACAATGAGCAGTTCTTC. Translating gives CASSQDRTPSYNEQFF.

The genes are TRBV7-2 and TRBJ1-4; 7 bases are shared with TRBD1. The germline V gene has CDR1 SGHTA and CDR2 FQGNSA. This CDR3 region has 14 residues. J gave up 8 bases and V 5 bases, and 8 bases lay outside the gene matches. This CDR3 reads CASSPRRGREKLFF. The CDR3 nucleotides read TGTGCCAGCAGCCCCCGGAGGGGGCGGGAAAAACTGTTTTTT.

The rearrangement links TRBV5-6 to TRBJ1-5, with D tentatively TRBD1 (5 bases). Looked up from germline, CDR1 is SGHDT and CDR2 is YYEEEE. The CDR3 spans 15 residues. Trimming cost V 3 bases and J 3 bases, with 13 bases left between them. CDR3 protein: CASSSRGWDNQPQHF. Written as DNA, the CDR3 is TGTGCCAGCAGCTCGCGGGGGTGGGACAATCAGCCCCAGCATTTT.

The chain is built from TRBV30 and TRBJ2-5; 8 positions agree with TRBD1. V was clipped by 3 bases and J by 14 bases; unmatched bases: 8. Germline-derived CDR1 and CDR2 are GTSNPN and SVGIG (reference sequence). The CDR3 runs to 11 residues. The DNA of the CDR3 is TGTGCCTGGAGGGACAGGGACGGGTTTTACTTC. It is translated as CAWRDRDGFYF.

The chain employs TRBV5-6 and TRBJ2-2, with a tentative D call TRBD2 (7 bases). Trimming took off 3 bases at V and 5 bases at J, with 14 bases between the two ends. CDR3 length: 15 amino acids. Germline-derived CDR1 and CDR2 are SGHDT and YYEEEE. The CDR3 sequence is CASSSKGGLTGELFF. CDR3 DNA sequence: TGTGCCAGCAGCTCCAAGGGGGGGCTTACCGGGGAGCTGTTTTTT.

The chain couples TRBV2 to TRBJ2-7, with TRBD1 matching 8 bases. Germline loops: CDR1 SNHLY, CDR2 FYNNEI. The CDR3 length is 15 residues. J lost 3 bases, V lost 6 bases, and 10 bases had no gene match. CDR3 sequence reads: CASRSQGVSRYEQYF. The CDR3 DNA reads TGTGCCAGCAGGTCACAGGGGGTTTCCCGCTACGAGCAGTACTTC.

This clone came up a few times. The chain recombines TRBV7-6 with TRBJ2-7; 7 bases are a match to TRBD2. The V gene end was trimmed by 3 bases and the J gene end by 0 bases; junction bases not matched to a gene: 2. The germline V gene encodes CDR1 SGHVS and CDR2 FNYEAQ. This CDR3 contains 14 residues. The CDR3 spells CASSLGTNSYEQYF. CDR3 DNA sequence: TGTGCCAGCAGCTTGGGGACTAACTCCTACGAGCAGTACTTC.

This clone occurred a few times. The chain joins TRBV19 to TRBJ2-4; possible D gene TRBD1, 5 bases. Per the germline V gene, CDR1 is LNHDA and CDR2 is SQIVND (reference sequence). This CDR3 spans 14 amino acids. Between the trimmed V and J ends, which lost 4 bases and 3 bases, there was a span of 10 bases. Written as DNA, the CDR3 is TGTGCCAGTAGTAGCAGGGTGGGCAAAAACATTCAGTACTTC. It yields the protein CASSSRVGKNIQYF. Full variable domain (missing parts from reference TRBV19 and TRBJ2-4): DGGITQSPKYLFRKEGQNVTLSCEQNLNHDAMYWYRQDPGQGLRLIYYSQIVNDFQKGDIAEGYSVSREKKESFPLTVTSAQKNPTAFYLCASSSRVGKNIQYFGAGTRLSVL.

In the case of this clone: The junction and the germline gene differ at one end; a read error may be behind it. This sequence joins TRBV5-1 and TRBJ2-7; 8 positions agree with TRBD1. CDR1 is SGHRS and CDR2 is YFSETQ in the germline V gene. The CDR3 contains 14 residues. The CDR3 DNA reads TGCACCAGCAGCGGACAGGGAATGGTCCACGAGCAGTACTTC. It codes for CTSSGQGMVHEQYF.

This clone was detected a few times. The chain has TRBV7-2 and TRBJ2-3; 7 bases are shared with TRBD2. The junction had 12 bases not matched to a gene; V was cut back by 5 bases and J by 1 base. CDR1 SGHTA and CDR2 FQGNSA come from the germline V gene. This CDR3 contains 17 residues. CDR3 DNA: TGTGCCAGCAGCCCGCCGGGGATGGCGGGGGGCACAGATACGCAGTATTTT. It specifies CASSPPGMAGGTDTQYF.

The chain has TRBV19 and TRBJ2-7, with D maybe TRBD2 (6 bases). The V gene's germline CDR1 is LNHDA and CDR2 SQIVND (reference sequence). V lost 5 bases to trimming and J lost 0 bases, with 14 bases between them. The CDR3 spans 15 residues. The CDR3 DNA is TGTGCCAGTAGTCCGAGACTAGGGGTCTCCTACGAGCAGTACTTC. It specifies CASSPRLGVSYEQYF.

The genes are TRBV5-1 and TRBJ2-7; TRBD1 matches 9 bases. This CDR3 is 14 amino acids long. Trimming took 2 bases from V and 4 from J; bases not matched to a gene: 4. CDR1 SGHRS and CDR2 YFSETQ come from the germline V gene. Here the CDR3 DNA reads TGCGCCAGCAGCTTCTCCGGGACAGGGTACGAGCAGTACTTC. Translating it yields CASSFSGTGYEQYF. Using reference TRBV5-1 and TRBJ2-7 for the parts outside the CDR3, the full variable domain is KAGVTQTPRYLIKTRGQQVTLSCSPISGHRSVSWYQQTPGQGLQFLFEYFSETQRNKGNFPGRFSGRQFSNSRSEMNVSTLELGDSALYLCASSFSGTGYEQYFGPGTRLTVT.

V usage is TRBV28 and J usage is TRBJ2-3; 8 nucleotides match TRBD2. V lost 7 bases to trimming and J lost 3 bases; unmatched junction nucleotides: 6. CDR1 MDHEN and CDR2 SYDVKM come from the germline V gene. The CDR3 runs to 14 residues. CDR3 DNA sequence: TGTGCCAGCAAAGGGGCGGGAGGAACAGATACGCAGTATTTT. As protein: CASKGAGGTDTQYF.

The genes are TRBV19 and TRBJ2-3; D is possibly TRBD2 (6 bases). The V end was cut by 1 base, the J end by 1 base, with 6 bases between. This CDR3 comprises 14 residues. Germline-derived CDR1 and CDR2 are LNHDA and SQIVND (reference sequence). The CDR3 DNA is TGTGCCAGTAGTATAGGGGGGGGCACAGATACGCAGTATTTT. Translating it yields CASSIGGGTDTQYF.

The chain carries TRBV4-3 and TRBJ1-3, with a possible D match to TRBD1 (5 bases). V shed 0 bases and J shed 5 bases, with 11 bases lying between them. This CDR3 is 15 amino acids long. In germline, CDR1 is LGHNA, CDR2 YSLEER. This chain's CDR3 is CASSQDRAGRNTIYF. The CDR3 coding sequence is TGCGCCAGCAGCCAAGATCGGGCAGGGCGAAACACCATATATTTT.